This passage covers 15 T cell receptor beta chains from one sample sequenced in a study of identical twins. TCRdb reanalysed the 5' RACE reads using MiXCR and keeps one entry per CDR3 protein. The sample has 690,000 or so distinct CDR3 sequences; 8.5% to 9% are singletons. The sample also formed part of further work on yellow fever vaccine responses in identical twins.

Sequencing used PBMCs. The receptor set was obtained from a woman in her late teens or twenties in good health.

This clonotype has ten or more counts. The CDR3 here is CASSPSGGAGIGELFF. The CDR3 bases are TGTGCCAGCAGCCCAAGCGGGGGGGCCGGAATCGGGGAGCTGTTTTTT. The chain is built from TRBV9 and TRBJ2-2; 10 nucleotides line up with TRBD2. Germline V gene data show CDR1 as SGDLS and CDR2 as YYNGEE. The trim removed 4 bases at V and 7 bases at J, leaving 10 bases unmatched. The CDR3 runs to 16 residues.

This clonotype was seen a handful of times. For the CDR3, the DNA is TGCAGTGCTATATGGGACCGGGGCCCCGGGGAGACCCAGTACTTC. Encoded protein: CSAIWDRGPGETQYF. This rearrangement joins TRBV20-1 to TRBJ2-5; D is perhaps TRBD1 or TRBD2 (5 bases each). The CDR3 sequence is 15 residues long. Per germline, CDR1 DFQATT and CDR2 SNEGSKA (reference sequence). The germline V and J ends were trimmed by 4 bases and 5 bases, with 20 bases remaining between them.

This clonotype was recorded many times. The chain is built from TRBV12-3 or TRBV12-4 and TRBJ2-3, with D possibly being TRBD1 (5 bases). This CDR3 region has 14 residues. V lost 9 bases, J lost 0 bases, and 13 bases lay in between. The CDR3 protein is CASSQGHSTDTQYF. DNA for the CDR3: TGTGCCAGTAGCCAGGGCCATAGCACAGATACGCAGTATTTT.

This clonotype came up a few times. This CDR3 is CASSSPGLYEKLFF. Written as DNA, the CDR3 is TGTGCCAGCAGTTCCCCCGGACTGTATGAAAAACTGTTTTTT. The chain recombines TRBV28 with TRBJ1-4; D is unresolved. The V end was cut by 4 bases, the J end by 6 bases, with 12 bases between. The CDR3 has 14 residues. The germline gives CDR1 MDHEN, CDR2 SYDVKM.

At least ten counts were recorded for this clonotype. V gene TRBV21-1 combines with J gene TRBJ1-4. TRBV21-1 is described as a pseudogene. The CDR3 contains 17 residues. CDR3: CASSKVPTRRTNEKLFF. Written as DNA, the CDR3 is TGTGCCAGCAGCAAAGTGCCCACCAGGAGGACTAATGAAAAACTGTTTTTT.

CDR3 in DNA: TGTGCCAGCAGCCCGGACAGGGTCAGGGATACGCAGTATTTT. Translated, it gives CASSPDRVRDTQYF. The J gene is TRBJ2-3, the V gene TRBV7-2; TRBD1 matches 8 bases. Germline CDR1 is SGHTA and CDR2 is FQGNSA. This CDR3 contains 14 residues. Trimming cost V 5 bases and J 6 bases; bases outside gene matches: 7.

This clonotype has at least ten counts. The chain combines TRBV30 with TRBJ2-7, with 8 bases aligning to TRBD1. The V segment lost 2 bases and the J segment 5 bases; nucleotides outside the gene matches: 8. CDR1 and CDR2 from the germline V gene are GTSNPN and SVGIG (reference sequence). The CDR3 covers 14 residues. The CDR3 reads CAWSSYGQGDEQYF. The CDR3 nucleotides are TGTGCCTGGAGTTCATACGGACAGGGTGACGAGCAGTACTTC.

This clonotype has more than one count but fewer than ten. The rearrangement links TRBV6-2 or TRBV6-3 to TRBJ2-3; no clear D. The CDR3 has 10 residues. V was clipped by 7 bases and J by 10 bases, with 9 bases between them. Germline CDR1 is MNHEY and CDR2 is SVGEGT. In DNA, the CDR3 is TGTGCCAGCATCGGAAGGGCGCAGTATTTT. Its translation is CASIGRAQYF.

The table lists this clonotype with a few counts. CDR3 in DNA: TGTGCCAGCAGGGGGGTACTTGCAGATACGCAGTATTTT. It codes for CASRGVLADTQYF. The rearrangement uses TRBV25-1 and TRBJ2-3; either TRBD1 or TRBD2 may fit D (5 bases each). V lost 6 bases and J lost 4, with 11 bases in between. CDR3 length: 13 amino acids. Germline V gene lookup returns CDR1 MGHDK and CDR2 SYGVNS.

The chain is built from TRBV5-1 and TRBJ1-1; D unresolved. The CDR3 runs 16 residues. Germline-derived CDR1 and CDR2 are SGHRS and YFSETQ. Between the trimmed V and J ends, which lost 1 base and 1 base, there was a span of 14 bases. CDR3 bases: TGCGCCAGCAGCTTGAGCGGGATGGCCGGGAACACTGAAGCTTTCTTT. Protein sequence: CASSLSGMAGNTEAFF. Together with reference TRBV5-1 and TRBJ1-1, the CDR3 gives the full variable domain: KAGVTQTPRYLIKTRGQQVTLSCSPISGHRSVSWYQQTPGQGLQFLFEYFSETQRNKGNFPGRFSGRQFSNSRSEMNVSTLELGDSALYLCASSLSGMAGNTEAFFGQGTRLTVV.

This chain connects TRBV5-5 to TRBJ2-7; D gene unclear. V shed 4 bases and J shed 3 bases, with 14 bases lying between them. The germline gives CDR1 SGHKS, CDR2 YYEKEE (reference sequence). The CDR3 contains 14 residues. The CDR3: CASSLTINSYEQYF. DNA of the CDR3: TGTGCCAGCAGCCTAACCATCAACAGCTACGAGCAGTACTTC.

This chain links TRBV7-9 with TRBJ2-5; TRBD1 agrees at 9 bases. CDR1 is SEHNR, CDR2 FQNEAQ, per germline (reference sequence). The CDR3 length is 13 residues. Losses at the gene ends were 5 bases for V and 7 bases for J; bases not matched to a gene: 5. This CDR3 reads CASSGDRDGTQYF. CDR3 sequence (DNA): TGTGCCAGCAGCGGGGACAGGGATGGGACCCAGTACTTC.

Note on this clonotype: A read error may produce the germline difference seen at one junction end. The chain employs TRBV7-7 and TRBJ2-2, with D unresolved. Germline V gene lookup returns CDR1 SSHAT and CDR2 FNYEAQ (reference sequence). The CDR3 runs 15 residues. The CDR3 spells CASSLSAANTGELFF. CDR3 bases: TGTGCTAGCAGCTTATCTGCTGCGAACACCGGGGAGCTGTTTTTT.

This clonotype was seen only a few times. The chain carries TRBV6-5 and TRBJ2-1; D unresolved. V was clipped by 2 bases and J by 9 bases, with 11 bases between them. Germline CDR1 is MNHEY and CDR2 is SVGAGI. CDR3 length: 13 residues. CDR3 residues: CASSYVGFGEQFF. The CDR3 nucleotides read TGTGCCAGCAGTTACGTGGGGTTCGGTGAGCAGTTCTTC.

The rearrangement links TRBV12-3 or TRBV12-4 to TRBJ2-2, with 8 bases aligning to TRBD1. Losses at the gene ends were 5 bases for V and 3 bases for J; bases not matched to a gene: 8. The CDR3 has 16 amino acids. The CDR3 here is CASSEGTGLYTGELFF. The DNA of the CDR3 is TGTGCCAGCAGTGAAGGGACAGGACTGTACACCGGGGAGCTGTTTTTT.